These T cell receptor beta chains were read from a single sample in a study of blood T cell repertoires in COVID-19. TCRdb's copy holds only in-frame clones and misses some; the assay was immunoSEQ multiplex PCR. The data contain roughly 500,000 clones, roughly 90% of them singletons. Input material: PBMCs or T cells enriched from blood (not recorded which). The origin of the receptors is a woman aged 40 to 49 who had recovered from COVID-19. Each CDR3 is given with its conserved first and last residue. Each record gives: J gene, D gene, clone size, V gene, CDR3 protein, CDR3 DNA. A D gene is named only where the DNA matches it firmly. Only some rows state a clone size, as once, few, many or a class for expanded clones.

j_gene: TRBJ2-7; d_gene: -; abundance: -; v_gene: TRBV6-5; CDR3aa: CASRLGDISYEQYF; CDR3nt: TGTGCCAGCAGACTCGGTGACATCTCCTACGAGCAGTACTTC
j_gene: TRBJ1-2; d_gene: -; abundance: -; v_gene: TRBV19; CDR3aa: CASSIEANYGYTF; CDR3nt: TGTGCCAGTAGTATTGAGGCAAACTATGGCTACACCTTC
j_gene: TRBJ1-2; d_gene: TRBD1; abundance: -; v_gene: TRBV2; CDR3aa: CASSDRDRGHGYTF; CDR3nt: TGTGCCAGCAGTGACAGGGACAGGGGTCACGGCTACACCTTC
j_gene: TRBJ2-3; d_gene: -; abundance: -; v_gene: TRBV11-3; CDR3aa: CASSTRSSNTDTQYF; CDR3nt: TGTGCCAGCAGCACCAGGTCTTCTAACACAGATACGCAGTATTTT
j_gene: TRBJ2-1; d_gene: -; abundance: few; v_gene: TRBV27; CDR3aa: CASSLGGGKVAVEQFF; CDR3nt: TGTGCCAGCAGTTTAGGCGGCGGGAAGGTGGCCGTAGAGCAGTTCTTC
j_gene: TRBJ2-5; d_gene: -; abundance: -; v_gene: TRBV27; CDR3aa: CASTRQFGLQETQYF; CDR3nt: TGTGCCAGCACTCGCCAATTCGGACTCCAGGAGACCCAGTACTTC
j_gene: TRBJ2-1; d_gene: -; abundance: -; v_gene: TRBV5-1; CDR3aa: CASSLETGSGNGEQFF; CDR3nt: TGCGCCAGCAGCTTGGAGACCGGGAGTGGTAACGGCGAGCAGTTCTTC
j_gene: TRBJ2-7; d_gene: -; abundance: -; v_gene: TRBV7-2; CDR3aa: CASSRSRGDEQYF; CDR3nt: TGTGCCAGCAGTCGGAGCAGGGGCGACGAGCAGTACTTC
j_gene: TRBJ1-2; d_gene: TRBD1; abundance: once; v_gene: TRBV5-1; CDR3aa: CASSSGQGGTF; CDR3nt: TGCGCCAGCAGCTCTGGACAGGGGGGGACCTTC
j_gene: TRBJ2-3; d_gene: TRBD1; abundance: -; v_gene: TRBV12-5; CDR3aa: CASGLPQGAKRDTQYF; CDR3nt: TGTGCTAGTGGTCTCCCACAGGGGGCAAAGAGAGATACGCAGTATTTT
j_gene: TRBJ2-3; d_gene: -; abundance: -; v_gene: TRBV20-1; CDR3aa: CSASRGGSTDTQYF; CDR3nt: TGCAGTGCTAGTAGAGGCGGGAGCACAGATACGCAGTATTTT
j_gene: TRBJ2-3; d_gene: TRBD2; abundance: few; v_gene: TRBV7-2; CDR3aa: CASSPPTSQPHTDTQYF; CDR3nt: TGTGCCAGCAGCCCCCCGACTAGCCAACCCCACACAGATACGCAGTATTTT
j_gene: TRBJ2-1; d_gene: TRBD2; abundance: -; v_gene: TRBV4-3; CDR3aa: CASSQYSGETPYNEQFF; CDR3nt: TGCGCCAGCAGCCAATATAGCGGGGAGACCCCCTACAATGAGCAGTTCTTC
j_gene: TRBJ2-3; d_gene: -; abundance: -; v_gene: TRBV12-3/TRBV12-4; CDR3aa: CASSHTDTQYF; CDR3nt: TGTGCCAGCAGCCACACAGATACGCAGTATTTT
j_gene: TRBJ2-7; d_gene: -; abundance: -; v_gene: TRBV5-1; CDR3aa: CASSFFPSVSYEQYF; CDR3nt: TGCGCCAGCAGCTTCTTTCCTAGCGTCTCCTACGAGCAGTACTTC
j_gene: TRBJ1-5; d_gene: -; abundance: -; v_gene: TRBV3-1/TRBV3-2; CDR3aa: CASGTPNNQPQHF; CDR3nt: TGTGCCAGTGGGACACCTAACAATCAGCCCCAGCATTTT
j_gene: TRBJ2-3; d_gene: TRBD2; abundance: -; v_gene: TRBV10-3; CDR3aa: CAISEGSGSDTQYF; CDR3nt: TGTGCCATCAGTGAGGGCAGCGGGAGCGATACGCAGTATTTT
j_gene: TRBJ2-2; d_gene: TRBD2; abundance: -; v_gene: TRBV19; CDR3aa: CASSIRREREGYAGELFF; CDR3nt: TGTGCCAGTAGTATTCGCCGCGAGCGGGAGGGCTACGCCGGGGAGCTGTTTTTT
j_gene: TRBJ1-2; d_gene: -; abundance: -; v_gene: TRBV19; CDR3aa: CASRGSRKGYGYTF; CDR3nt: TGTGCCAGTAGAGGCTCCCGTAAGGGGTATGGCTACACCTTC
j_gene: TRBJ2-4; d_gene: -; abundance: -; v_gene: TRBV5-6; CDR3aa: CASSPQALAKNIQYF; CDR3nt: TGTGCCAGCAGCCCACAGGCCTTAGCCAAAAACATTCAGTACTTC
j_gene: TRBJ2-7; d_gene: TRBD2; abundance: -; v_gene: TRBV7-9; CDR3aa: CASSFGGKSSYEQYF; CDR3nt: TGTGCCAGCAGCTTCGGGGGGAAAAGCTCCTACGAGCAGTACTTC
j_gene: TRBJ2-3; d_gene: -; abundance: -; v_gene: TRBV11-2; CDR3aa: CASSWDITDTQYF; CDR3nt: TGTGCCAGCAGCTGGGACATCACAGATACGCAGTATTTT
j_gene: TRBJ2-1; d_gene: -; abundance: -; v_gene: TRBV20-1; CDR3aa: CSAIPINEQFF; CDR3nt: TGCAGTGCTATTCCCATTAATGAGCAGTTCTTC
j_gene: TRBJ2-7; d_gene: -; abundance: -; v_gene: TRBV18; CDR3aa: CASSSSYEQYF; CDR3nt: TGTGCCAGCTCATCTTCCTACGAGCAGTACTTC
j_gene: TRBJ2-1; d_gene: TRBD2; abundance: -; v_gene: TRBV7-2; CDR3aa: CASSLGTRYNEQFF; CDR3nt: TGTGCCAGCAGCCTCGGGACTAGATACAATGAGCAGTTCTTC
j_gene: TRBJ2-3; d_gene: -; abundance: -; v_gene: TRBV19; CDR3aa: CASSIGGRTDTQYF; CDR3nt: TGTGCCAGTAGTATCGGAGGGCGCACAGATACGCAGTATTTT